This T cell receptor beta chain derives from a study of blood T cell repertoires in COVID-19. For the study at large: Acute and convalescent COVID-19 samples came from the United States, Italy and Spain. T cells, B-cell-depleted T cells, or PBMCs supplied cDNA or gDNA.

As originally analysed: How many nucleated cells were present was estimated from reference gene primer amplification. Assay: immunoSEQ multiplex PCR; the TCRdb copy retains only in-frame clones and omits some. That table gives V, J and clone size, and the DNA gave D and trimming. The sample shows 95,000 to 110,000 clones, around 90% of them seen only once. The CDR3 contains 15 residues. Trimming left V 3 bases short and J 2 bases short, with 15 bases between. Germline CDR1 reads SGHNT; CDR2 reads YYREEE (reference sequence). The chain recombines TRBV5-4 with TRBJ2-7, with a tentative D call TRBD1 (7 bases). This sequence originates from a man aged 45 to 65 in a cohort sampled during active COVID-19. The sequencing input was peripheral blood. The CDR3 is CASSSHGRGAYEQYF. The CDR3 DNA reads TGTGCCAGCAGCTCCCACGGCAGGGGGGCCTACGAGCAGTACTTC.